This entry concerns a single T cell receptor (beta chain). The data derive from a study of shared clonotypes between healthy human individuals. There are 13 residues in the CDR3. The J segment lost 1 base and the V segment lost 6 bases, leaving 3 bases of the junction unmatched. Germline V CDR1 and CDR2: SGHDN, FVKESK. In the naive CD8 group, cells lacked CD45RO and were positively selected for CCR7, so terminally differentiated effector memory CD45RA+ cells were left out. The protocol was immunoSEQ multiplex PCR, while the TCRdb copy is restricted to in-frame clones and leaves out a portion. The table includes about 2 million clones, about 95% detected once.

The material sequenced was naive CD8+ T cells sorted from blood. The origin of this receptor is a man aged 18 to 35 in good health. V usage is TRBV14 and J usage is TRBJ2-7; 7 bases agree with TRBD2. The CDR3 DNA is TGTGCCAGCAGTATAGCGGGTTCCTACGAGCAGTACTTC. Translating gives CASSIAGSYEQYF.